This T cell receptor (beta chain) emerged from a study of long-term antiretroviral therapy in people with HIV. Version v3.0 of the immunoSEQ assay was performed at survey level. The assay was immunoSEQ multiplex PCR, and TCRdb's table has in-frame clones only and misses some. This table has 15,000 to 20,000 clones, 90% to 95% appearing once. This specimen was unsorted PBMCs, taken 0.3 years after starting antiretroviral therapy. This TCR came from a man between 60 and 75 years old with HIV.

The CDR3 loop reads CASSLERTGPLNTGELFF. Written as DNA, the CDR3 is TGTGCCAGCAGCTTAGAAAGGACAGGGCCGTTGAACACCGGGGAGCTGTTTTTT. This rearrangement joins TRBV7-2 to TRBJ2-2; 8 bases are shared with TRBD1. Looked up from germline, CDR1 is SGHTA and CDR2 is FQGNSA. The CDR3 totals 18 residues. Trimming cost V 1 base and J 1 base; bases outside gene matches: 8.